The text below deals with one TCR beta chain. This clone appeared once. Its specific antigen is unknown. No much larger clone is present one base from it, and per-base qualities are unavailable. These data originate in a study of T cell changes during pregnancy in multiple sclerosis (dated by TCRdb to the late 2010s). Background for the entire study: The study looked at changes in the T cell repertoire across pregnancy in women with multiple sclerosis.

The method behind the library was the immunoSEQ multiplex PCR assay. Held by TCRdb, this immuneACCESS table contains in-frame sequences only and omits some clones. Under half of the omission traces to an unresolved V gene where checked; the cause of the rest is unknown. A total of approximately 20,000 clones appear in this sample, about 90% of them only once. Of the sample, more than 7% falls within the top ten clones. Sequencing used CD8+ T cells from peripheral blood mononuclear cells, obtained after pregnancy. The receptor was derived from a female donor with multiple sclerosis, enrolled in a pregnancy study.

The CDR3 is CASLPAGGNYGYTF. The DNA sequence is given as TGTGCCAGCCTACCGGCGGGGGGGAACTATGGCTACACCTTC. The chain is made from TRBV11-2 and TRBJ1-2, and TRBD1 may be the D gene, going by 5 matching bases. The CDR3 starts with the cysteine, ends with the phenylalanine, and has 14 residues. The entry retains the CDR3 DNA only, 42 bases that are in frame from base 1. CDR1 and CDR2 are read off the germline V gene as SGHAT and FQNNGV. The junction shows trimming of 8 bases on V and 2 bases on J, plus 15 bases between the germline ends.